The clone carrying this T cell receptor (beta chain) appeared many times. This sample stems from a study of molecular identifiers for immune sequencing clone quantification. Germline V gives CDR1 DFQATT, CDR2 SNEGSKA (reference sequence). This CDR3 has 20 amino acids. Between the trimmed V and J ends, which lost 0 bases and 2 bases, there was a span of 27 bases. TCRdb recomputed calls from the PCR reads with MiXCR, one row per CDR3 protein. The sample lists over 600,000 distinct CDR3 sequences, just under 20% occurring once. Sequencing was done on a sample of naive CD8+ T cells from blood, with Jurkat cell RNA spiked in. Regarding subset: FACS-sorted CD8+CD4-CCR7+CD45RA+ naive T cells. The origin of this receptor is a human donor in good health. Some libraries in this study had Jurkat cell RNA spiked in. The chain carries TRBV20-1 and TRBJ2-3; maybe TRBD1 (7 bases). The DNA of the CDR3 is TGCAGTGCTAGAGAAGAGGGGGGACTGGGACAGCGAGCGGACACAGATACGCAGTATTTT. Translated: CSAREEGGLGQRADTDTQYF.